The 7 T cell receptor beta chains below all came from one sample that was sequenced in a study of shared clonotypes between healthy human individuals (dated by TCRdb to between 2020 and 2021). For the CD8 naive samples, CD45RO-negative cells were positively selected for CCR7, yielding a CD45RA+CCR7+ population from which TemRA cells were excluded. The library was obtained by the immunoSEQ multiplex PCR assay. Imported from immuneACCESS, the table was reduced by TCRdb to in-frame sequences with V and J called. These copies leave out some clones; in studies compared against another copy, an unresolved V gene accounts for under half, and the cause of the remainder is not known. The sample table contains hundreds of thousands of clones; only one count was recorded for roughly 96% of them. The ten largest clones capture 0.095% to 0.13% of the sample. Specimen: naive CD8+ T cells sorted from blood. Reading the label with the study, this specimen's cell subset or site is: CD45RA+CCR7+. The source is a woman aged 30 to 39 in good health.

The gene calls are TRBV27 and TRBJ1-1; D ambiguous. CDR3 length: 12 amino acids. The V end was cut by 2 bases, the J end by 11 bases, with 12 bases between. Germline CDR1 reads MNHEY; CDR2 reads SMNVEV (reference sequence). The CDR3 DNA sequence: TGTGCCAGCAGTTTAATCTCGCAGTCGGCTTTCTTT. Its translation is CASSLISQSAFF.

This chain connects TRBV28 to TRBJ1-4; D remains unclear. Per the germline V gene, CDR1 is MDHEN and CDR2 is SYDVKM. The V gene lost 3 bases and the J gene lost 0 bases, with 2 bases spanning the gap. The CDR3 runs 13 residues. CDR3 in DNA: TGTGCCAGCAGTTTCTCAACTAATGAAAAACTGTTTTTT. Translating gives CASSFSTNEKLFF.

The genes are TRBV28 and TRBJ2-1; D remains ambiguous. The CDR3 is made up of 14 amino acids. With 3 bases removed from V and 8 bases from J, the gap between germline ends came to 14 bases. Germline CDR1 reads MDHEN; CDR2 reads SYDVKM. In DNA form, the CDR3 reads TGTGCCAGCAGTTTTCCCCCTTTAAGCTATGAGCAGTTCTTC. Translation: CASSFPPLSYEQFF. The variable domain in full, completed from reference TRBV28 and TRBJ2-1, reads DVKVTQSSRYLVKRTGEKVFLECVQDMDHENMFWYRQDPGLGLRLIYFSYDVKMKEKGDIPEGYSVSREKKERFSLILESASTNQTSMYLCASSFPPLSYEQFFGPGTRLTVL.

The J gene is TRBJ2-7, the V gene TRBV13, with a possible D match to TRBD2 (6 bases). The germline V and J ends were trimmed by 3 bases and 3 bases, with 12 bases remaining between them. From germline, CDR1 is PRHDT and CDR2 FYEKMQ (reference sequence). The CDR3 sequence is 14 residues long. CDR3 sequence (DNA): TGTGCCAGCAGCTTGGAGCGGGTGAACTACGAGCAGTACTTC. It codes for CASSLERVNYEQYF. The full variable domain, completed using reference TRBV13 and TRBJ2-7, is AAGVIQSPRHLIKEKRETATLKCYPIPRHDTVYWYQQGPGQDPQFLISFYEKMQSDKGSIPDRFSAQQFSDYHSELNMSSLELGDSALYFCASSLERVNYEQYFGPGTRLTVT.

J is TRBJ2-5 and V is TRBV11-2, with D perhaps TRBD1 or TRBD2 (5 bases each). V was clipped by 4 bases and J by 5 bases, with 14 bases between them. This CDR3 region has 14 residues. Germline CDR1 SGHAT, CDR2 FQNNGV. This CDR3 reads CASSSGPKEETQYF. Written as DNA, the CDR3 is TGTGCCAGCAGCTCGGGACCCAAGGAGGAGACCCAGTACTTC. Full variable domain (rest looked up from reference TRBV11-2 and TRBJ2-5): EAGVAQSPRYKIIEKRQSVAFWCNPISGHATLYWYQQILGQGPKLLIQFQNNGVVDDSQLPKDRFSAERLKGVDSTLKIQPAKLEDSAVYLCASSSGPKEETQYFGPGTRLLVL.

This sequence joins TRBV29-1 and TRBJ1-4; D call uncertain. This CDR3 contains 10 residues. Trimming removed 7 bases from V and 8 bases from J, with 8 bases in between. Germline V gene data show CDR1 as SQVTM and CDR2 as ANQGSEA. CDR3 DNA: TGCAGCGGCTTGGAGGAAAAACTGTTTTTT. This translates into CSGLEEKLFF. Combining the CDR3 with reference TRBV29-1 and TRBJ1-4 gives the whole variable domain SAVISQKPSRDICQRGTSLTIQCQVDSQVTMMFWYRQQPGQSLTLIATANQGSEATYESGFVIDKFPISRPNLTFSTLTVSNMSPEDSSIYLCSGLEEKLFFGSGTQLSVL.

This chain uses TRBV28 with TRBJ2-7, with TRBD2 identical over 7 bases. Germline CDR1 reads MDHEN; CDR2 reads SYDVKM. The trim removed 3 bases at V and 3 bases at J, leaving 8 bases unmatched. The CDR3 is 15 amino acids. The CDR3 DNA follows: TGTGCCAGCAGTTTTTTCCTAGCGGAAAGCTACGAGCAGTACTTC. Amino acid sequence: CASSFFLAESYEQYF.